This T cell receptor beta chain was retrieved from a study of identical twins. MiXCR was run by TCRdb on the 5' RACE reads, yielding one entry per CDR3 protein. The data contain roughly 1.6 million distinct CDR3 sequences, about 31% of them seen just once; the ten biggest clones take up 0.25% to 0.3%. The CDR3 has 15 amino acids. Losses at the gene ends were 5 bases for V and 3 bases for J; bases not matched to a gene: 7. In germline, CDR1 is MDHEN, CDR2 SYDVKM. This clonotype was counted a few times. The chain links TRBV28 to TRBJ1-1; TRBD1 aligns across 9 bases. This TCR derives from a newborn girl in good health. Material: cord blood. Written as DNA, the CDR3 is TGTGCCAGCAGTCCCCCTAACAGGGGGCACACTGAAGCTTTCTTT. Amino acids: CASSPPNRGHTEAFF.